This T cell receptor (beta chain) was captured in a study of blood T cell repertoires in COVID-19. Study background: PBMCs, B-cell-depleted T cells, or T cells provided the cDNA or gDNA that made up the material.

Per germline, CDR1 LGHNT and CDR2 FRNRAP. Between the trimmed V and J ends, which lost 1 base and 5 bases, there was a span of 14 bases. The CDR3 runs 15 residues. The sample holds one count of this clone. The table came from immunoSEQ multiplex PCR; TCRdb's copy has only in-frame clones and leaves some out. The data hold around 20,000 clones, with about 90% observed a single time. This chain uses TRBV12-5 with TRBJ1-1; no definite D call. The clonotype was recovered from a human donor in a cohort sampled during active COVID-19. The sequenced material came from peripheral blood. CDR3 sequence: CASGLALEIGTEAFF. DNA of the CDR3: TGTGCTAGTGGTTTGGCCCTAGAAATCGGGACTGAAGCTTTCTTT.